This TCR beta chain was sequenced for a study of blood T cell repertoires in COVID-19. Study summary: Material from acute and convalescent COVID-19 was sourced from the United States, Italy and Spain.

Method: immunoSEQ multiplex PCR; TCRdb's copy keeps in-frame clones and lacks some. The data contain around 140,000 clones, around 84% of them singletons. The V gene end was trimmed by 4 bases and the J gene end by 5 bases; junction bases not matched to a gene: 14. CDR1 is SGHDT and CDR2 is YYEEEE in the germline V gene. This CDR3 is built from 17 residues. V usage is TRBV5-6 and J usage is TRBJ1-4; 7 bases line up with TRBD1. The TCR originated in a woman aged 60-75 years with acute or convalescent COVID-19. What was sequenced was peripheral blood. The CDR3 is CASSAGVTGIGNEKLFF. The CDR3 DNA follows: TGTGCCAGCAGCGCTGGGGTGACAGGGATTGGAAATGAAAAACTGTTTTTT.